This entry features one T cell receptor (beta chain) sequence. The target antigen is unknown. The data were taken from a study of T cell responses to AZD1222 COVID-19 vaccine. The study's findings and limits: Seropositive at baseline were only six or seven AZD1222 recipients. In the spike-specific TCR repertoire, nearly half reportedly target unmutated variant regions. Vaccination with two AZD1222 doses was followed by a rise in Spike-specific TCR breadth and depth. Samples come after the peak T cell response, not at day 14.

Using immunoSEQ multiplex PCR, the repertoire was profiled, and TCRdb retains in-frame clones only, with some absent. The table lists more than 85,000 clones, around nine tenths of them singletons, with roughly 15% in the top ten. The source was peripheral blood, collected 28 days after the second AZD1222 dose. The sequence was collected from an adult who received the AZD1222 COVID-19 vaccine.

Here the CDR3 DNA reads TGTGCCAGTAGTGCCGCGATATCCTCCTATAATTCACCCCTCCACTTT. The encoded protein is CASSAAISSYNSPLHF. V and J are TRBV19 and TRBJ1-6; the D is unclear. V was trimmed by 5 bases and J by 0 bases, leaving 11 bases between them. Germline CDR1 LNHDA, CDR2 SQIVND (reference sequence). There are 16 residues in the CDR3.